This TCR beta chain derives from a study of Ad26.COV2.S vaccination and SARS-CoV-2 variants. The wider study: Donor allocation was to the COV1001 Ad26.COV2.S trial arm.

Treatment denoted: around 19 received Ad26.COV2.S at low or high dose, single or two shots; about 5 received placebo; per-sample allocation not given. Sampling occurred on day 63 after the first vaccine or placebo injection. Participants' vaccine, an Ad26 vector, delivered Wuhan-strain SARS-CoV-2 spike. Overall study findings and caveats: Reportedly, after vaccination the spike-specific CD8+ and CD4+ T cell responses displayed substantial breadth.

On this clone itself: Its cognate antigen is unknown.

Clones were sequenced by immunoSEQ multiplex PCR, and TCRdb holds only the in-frame ones, with some missing. The sample holds a few hundred thousand clones, about nine tenths seen once. The TCR was taken from a person aged 18-60 years who received the Ad26.COV2.S COVID-19 vaccine or a placebo. Sequencing was performed on peripheral blood, taken in a trial of Ad26.COV2.S vaccine versus placebo.

DNA for the CDR3: TGTGCCAGCAGCCTTCTAGCTGGCACCGGGGAGCTGTTTTTT. Protein product: CASSLLAGTGELFF. V is TRBV14 and J is TRBJ2-2, with D possibly TRBD2 on 5 matching bases. Trimming took 4 bases from V and 4 from J, leaving 10 bases between them. The CDR3 is made up of 14 amino acids. CDR1 is SGHDN, CDR2 FVKESK, per germline.